This entry lists 28 T cell receptor beta chains sequenced from one sample in a study of CD8 T cells in ankylosing spondylitis. Using its own MiXCR run on the 5' RACE reads, TCRdb lists one record per CDR3 protein. The sample holds more than 250,000 distinct CDR3 sequences, around 10% seen once. The sequencing sample was made of blood, either unsorted or a sorted T cell fraction (not recorded which). These receptors were obtained from a female donor with ankylosing spondylitis or in good health (not recorded which).

At least ten counts were recorded for this clonotype. Written as DNA, the CDR3 is TGTGCCATCAGTGGAGGAGGCAATGAGCAGTTCTTC. Translation: CAISGGGNEQFF. The rearrangement joins TRBV10-3 to TRBJ2-1; a possible D gene is TRBD2 (5 bases). Deletions cut 4 bases from V and 6 bases from J, with 7 bases between. The CDR3 has 12 amino acids. Germline V gene lookup returns CDR1 ENHRY and CDR2 SYGVKD.

This clonotype was seen at least ten times. DNA of the CDR3: TGTGCCAGCAGCCGCCGACTAGCAGGAGATACGCAGTATTTT. Translated, it gives CASSRRLAGDTQYF. The chain combines TRBV11-1 with TRBJ2-3, with TRBD2 matching 7 bases. The CDR3 is made up of 14 amino acids. In germline, CDR1 is SGHAT, CDR2 FQDESV (reference sequence). J lost 5 bases, V lost 5 bases, and 7 bases had no gene match. Together with reference TRBV11-1 and TRBJ2-3, the CDR3 gives the full variable domain: EAEVAQSPRYKITEKSQAVAFWCDPISGHATLYWYRQILGQGPELLVQFQDESVVDDSQLPKDRFSAERLKGVDSTLKIQPAELGDSAMYLCASSRRLAGDTQYFGPGTRLTVL.

This clonotype was seen repeatedly, ten times or more. This sequence joins TRBV5-1 and TRBJ2-7, with a weak D call TRBD1 (5 bases). V was shortened by 2 bases and J by 2 bases, with 14 bases between the two germline ends. Germline CDR1 SGHRS, CDR2 YFSETQ. The CDR3 runs 15 residues. Here the CDR3 DNA reads TGCGCCAGCAGCTTCCTTACAGGTGGCCCCTACGAGCAGTACTTC. Its protein is CASSFLTGGPYEQYF.

This clonotype came up many times. V gene TRBV20-1 combines with J gene TRBJ2-1; D uncertain. Germline CDR1 DFQATT, CDR2 SNEGSKA (reference sequence). The CDR3 covers 16 residues. Trimming shortened V by 0 bases and J by 6 bases, and 18 bases separated the two germline ends. CDR3 nucleotide sequence: TGCAGTGCTAGAGATCCCGGTACGGGCGCATCCAATGAGCAGTTCTTC. The encoded protein is CSARDPGTGASNEQFF.

This clonotype has at least ten counts. The J gene is TRBJ1-1, the V gene TRBV12-3 or TRBV12-4, with 11 bases lining up with TRBD1. The CDR3 has 14 residues. V dropped 8 bases and J dropped 2; count of bases not matched to a gene: 4. This chain's CDR3 is CASARTGGNTEAFF. The DNA of the CDR3 is TGTGCCAGCGCCAGGACAGGGGGCAACACTGAAGCTTTCTTT.

Regarding this clonotype: A much larger clone lies a single base off, so this may be a read error. The chain carries TRBV7-9 and TRBJ1-1, with D possibly being TRBD1 (5 bases). The CDR3 consists of 17 residues. CDR1 and CDR2 (germline): SEHNR, FQNEAQ (reference sequence). The CDR3 loop reads CASTTDGGPWQNTEASF. The CDR3 DNA reads TGTGCCAGCACAACCGATGGGGGTCCTTGGCAGAACACTGAAGCTTCCTTT.

This clonotype was seen many times. V usage is TRBV5-1 and J usage is TRBJ1-6; unclear D gene. There are 14 residues in the CDR3. The V gene's germline CDR1 is SGHRS and CDR2 YFSETQ. Trimming pared 4 bases from V and 7 bases from J, leaving 12 bases between. CDR3 DNA: TGCGCCAGCAGCCTTGAAAAGTGGAATTCACCCCTCCACTTT. The encoded protein is CASSLEKWNSPLHF. Based on the CDR3 plus reference TRBV5-1 and TRBJ1-6, the full variable domain is KAGVTQTPRYLIKTRGQQVTLSCSPISGHRSVSWYQQTPGQGLQFLFEYFSETQRNKGNFPGRFSGRQFSNSRSEMNVSTLELGDSALYLCASSLEKWNSPLHFGNGTRLTVT.

There are a few counts of this clonotype. This chain connects TRBV14 to TRBJ1-2; TRBD1 aligns across 10 bases. CDR1 is SGHDN and CDR2 is FVKESK in the germline V gene. This CDR3 is 14 amino acids long. J was trimmed by 7 bases and V by 4 bases; bases with no gene match: 6. The CDR3 DNA follows: TGTGCCAGCAGCCCTGCCGGGACAGGGGCTGGCTACACCTTC. It specifies CASSPAGTGAGYTF.

The rearrangement links TRBV20-1 to TRBJ2-1; TRBD1 matches 9 bases. V shed 5 bases and J 7 bases; nucleotides not matched to a gene: 6. CDR3 length: 13 residues. Germline CDR1 reads DFQATT; CDR2 reads SNEGSKA (reference sequence). This chain's CDR3 is CSAVSGTGNEQFF. CDR3 DNA sequence: TGCAGTGCTGTCTCCGGGACAGGGAATGAGCAGTTCTTC.

Ten or more counts support this clonotype. The V and J genes are TRBV20-1 and TRBJ2-3; D is possibly TRBD2 (6 bases). The germline V and J ends were trimmed by 3 bases and 6 bases, with 13 bases remaining between them. CDR1 is DFQATT and CDR2 is SNEGSKA in the germline V gene (reference sequence). The CDR3 is 13 residues long. The CDR3, as DNA: TGCAGTGCTAGGACGGGTGGGAGGGATACGCAGTATTTT. This codes for CSARTGGRDTQYF.

This clonotype was counted at least ten times. The chain is built from TRBV20-1 and TRBJ2-3; 8 bases line up with TRBD2. The CDR3 runs to 13 residues. With 5 bases clipped from V and 14 bases from J, the junction kept 15 bases outside the gene matches. Germline lookup yields CDR1 DFQATT and CDR2 SNEGSKA (reference sequence). DNA of the CDR3: TGCAGTGCTTCGTCTCCGGGACTAGTTAAGAGGTATTTT. This codes for CSASSPGLVKRYF.

The chain links TRBV4-3 to TRBJ1-4; D uncertain. Trimming took off 0 bases at V and 2 bases at J, with 13 bases between the two ends. The V gene's germline CDR1 is LGHNA and CDR2 YSLEER. The CDR3 is made up of 17 amino acids. The CDR3 sequence is CASSQDLPGGTNEKLFF. The DNA for the CDR3 is TGCGCCAGCAGCCAAGATCTCCCCGGCGGCACTAATGAAAAACTGTTTTTT.

The chain uses TRBV3-1 and TRBJ2-5; D remains ambiguous. Trimming removed 4 bases at V and 4 bases at J, with 13 bases between. CDR1 is LGHDT and CDR2 is YNNKEL in the germline V gene (reference sequence). This CDR3 spans 14 amino acids. The CDR3 DNA reads as TGTGCCAGCAGCCGATGGGCCCACCCAGAGACCCAGTACTTC. This translates into CASSRWAHPETQYF.

This clonotype appeared many times. The chain links TRBV27 to TRBJ2-2; D is undetermined. V dropped 0 bases and J dropped 0 bases, with 17 bases sitting between them. The CDR3 is made up of 19 amino acids. CDR1 is MNHEY and CDR2 is SMNVEV in the germline V gene (reference sequence). CDR3 nucleotide sequence: TGTGCCAGCAGTTTATCGTCACGGGTGGTTAGGACGAACACCGGGGAGCTGTTTTTT. Protein: CASSLSSRVVRTNTGELFF.

This clonotype has a handful of counts. This chain connects TRBV4-1 to TRBJ1-2, with D possibly matching TRBD1 (5 bases). CDR3 length: 15 residues. The V gene lost 0 bases and the J gene lost 6 bases, with 14 bases spanning the gap. Per the germline V gene, CDR1 is MGHRA and CDR2 is YSYEKL. CDR3 in DNA: TGCGCCAGCAGCCAAGACGGGACGGGGTTACATGGCTACACCTTC. It is translated as CASSQDGTGLHGYTF.

The rearrangement joins TRBV5-1 to TRBJ2-2, with D unresolved. CDR3 size: 13 residues. CDR1 and CDR2 (germline): SGHRS, YFSETQ. V dropped 6 bases and J dropped 3 bases, with 9 bases sitting between them. In DNA, the CDR3 is TGCGCCAGCACCCCTAAAGACACCGGGGAGCTGTTTTTT. It codes for CASTPKDTGELFF.

Comments on this clonotype: This may come from a read error, since a much larger clone is one base off. The rearrangement joins TRBV29-1 to TRBJ2-1; 10 bases are a match to TRBD2. V trimming: 3 bases; J trimming: 15 bases; junction bases outside the gene matches: 20. The CDR3 contains 16 residues. Germline V gives CDR1 SQVTM, CDR2 ANQGSEA. This chain's CDR3 is CSVDLLSGLALGALFF. The CDR3 bases are TGCAGCGTTGATCTACTCTCGGGACTAGCGCTGGGGGCGCTGTTCTTC.

The chain joins TRBV6-6 to TRBJ1-2; 7 positions match TRBD1. The CDR3 has 13 amino acids. J lost 6 bases, V lost 2 bases, and 3 bases had no gene match. Germline CDR1 is MNHNY and CDR2 is SVGAGI (reference sequence). The CDR3 loop reads CASSYTDRDGYTF. The CDR3 nucleotides read TGTGCCAGCAGTTACACAGACAGGGATGGCTACACCTTC.

This clonotype was found a few times. The chain combines TRBV20-1 with TRBJ2-1, with 9 bases identical to TRBD1. From germline, CDR1 is DFQATT and CDR2 SNEGSKA (reference sequence). The CDR3 spans 14 residues. Trimming took 3 bases from V and 2 from J; bases not matched to a gene: 2. CDR3 sequence: CSARWDRAYNEQFF. The CDR3 nucleotides read TGCAGTGCTAGGTGGGACAGGGCCTACAATGAGCAGTTCTTC.

This clonotype was found a few times. The chain employs TRBV20-1 and TRBJ1-6; 7 bases fit TRBD1. Germline-derived CDR1 and CDR2 are DFQATT and SNEGSKA (reference sequence). V was pared by 6 bases and J by 13 bases, with 9 bases of the junction left unmatched. The CDR3 covers 12 residues. The CDR3 protein is CSAPRQGSPLHF. CDR3 in DNA: TGCAGTGCCCCTAGACAGGGTTCGCCCCTCCACTTT.

As regards this clonotype: This may be a read error: a much more frequent sequence differs by one nucleotide. The rearrangement uses TRBV28 and TRBJ2-6; TRBD1 might be the D (5 bases). CDR1 is MDHEN and CDR2 is SYDVKM in the germline V gene. The CDR3 has 16 residues. CDR3 amino acids: CACSSLDSSGANVLTF. The CDR3 nucleotides read TGTGCCTGCAGTTCCCTTGACAGCTCTGGGGCCAACGTCCTGACTTTC.

This clonotype has more than one count but fewer than ten. V gene TRBV5-1 combines with J gene TRBJ1-2, with D possibly being TRBD1 (5 bases). The CDR3 is 13 residues long. V lost 5 bases, J lost 4 bases, and 12 bases lay in between. Germline CDR1 reads SGHRS; CDR2 reads YFSETQ. The CDR3 region has the DNA TGCGCCAGCAGGCTCGGGGGGAGCTATGGCTACACCTTC. It specifies CASRLGGSYGYTF.

This clonotype occurred many times. A junction boundary mismatches the germline segment, possibly from a read error. V gene TRBV20-1 combines with J gene TRBJ2-1, with TRBD2 matching over 12 bases. Germline values: CDR1 DFQATT, CDR2 SNEGSKA (reference sequence). The CDR3 loop spans 14 amino acids. The CDR3 protein is CSAREMTSGGKQFF. The CDR3 coding sequence is TGCAGTGCTCGAGAAATGACTAGCGGGGGAAAGCAGTTCTTC.

In this sample, this clonotype turned up many times. This sequence joins TRBV20-1 and TRBJ1-5; no definite D call. CDR1 DFQATT and CDR2 SNEGSKA come from the germline V gene (reference sequence). This CDR3 contains 13 residues. With 0 bases removed from V and 5 bases from J, the gap between germline ends came to 8 bases. CDR3 nucleotide sequence: TGCAGTGCTAGAGATGAACCTTATCAGCCCCAGCATTTT. Translation: CSARDEPYQPQHF.

At least ten counts were recorded for this clonotype. The chain couples TRBV18 to TRBJ2-5; D gene uncertain. The CDR3 has 13 residues. Germline-derived CDR1 and CDR2 are KGHSH and LQKENI. V lost 5 bases and J lost 1, with 8 bases in between. CDR3 protein: CASSRDTQETQYF. The CDR3 coding sequence is TGTGCCAGCTCAAGAGACACCCAAGAGACCCAGTACTTC. The full variable domain, in which reference TRBV18 and TRBJ2-5 provide the parts outside the CDR3, is NAGVMQNPRHLVRRRGQEARLRCSPMKGHSHVYWYRQLPEEGLKFMVYLQKENIIDESGMPKERFSAEFPKEGPSILRIQQVVRGDSAAYFCASSRDTQETQYFGPGTRLLVL.

This clonotype was recorded many times. This chain uses TRBV6-1 with TRBJ2-1; D gene ambiguous. The germline CDR1 and CDR2 sequences are MNHNS and SASEGT. The V and J ends lost 8 bases and 1 base respectively, with 12 bases between them. CDR3 size: 14 residues. CDR3 nucleotide sequence: TGTGCCAGCCAGAACACCCGGTCCTACAATGAGCAGTTCTTC. As protein: CASQNTRSYNEQFF.

This clonotype was detected many times. The gene calls are TRBV5-1 and TRBJ2-5; the D gene is possibly TRBD2 (7 bases). Per germline, CDR1 SGHRS and CDR2 YFSETQ. Trimming cost V 7 bases and J 1 base, with 20 bases left between them. The CDR3 covers 16 residues. The CDR3 is CASVPVGGTSQETQYF. The CDR3 nucleotides are TGCGCCAGCGTACCGGTCGGGGGGACAAGCCAAGAGACCCAGTACTTC.

The J gene is TRBJ2-2, the V gene TRBV5-1; 7 bases align to TRBD1. With 4 bases clipped from V and 1 base from J, the junction kept 4 bases outside the gene matches. The CDR3 totals 15 residues. Germline V CDR1 and CDR2: SGHRS, YFSETQ. Written as DNA, the CDR3 is TGCGCCAGCAGCCGCCGGACAGGGAACACCGGGGAGCTGTTTTTT. Its translation is CASSRRTGNTGELFF.